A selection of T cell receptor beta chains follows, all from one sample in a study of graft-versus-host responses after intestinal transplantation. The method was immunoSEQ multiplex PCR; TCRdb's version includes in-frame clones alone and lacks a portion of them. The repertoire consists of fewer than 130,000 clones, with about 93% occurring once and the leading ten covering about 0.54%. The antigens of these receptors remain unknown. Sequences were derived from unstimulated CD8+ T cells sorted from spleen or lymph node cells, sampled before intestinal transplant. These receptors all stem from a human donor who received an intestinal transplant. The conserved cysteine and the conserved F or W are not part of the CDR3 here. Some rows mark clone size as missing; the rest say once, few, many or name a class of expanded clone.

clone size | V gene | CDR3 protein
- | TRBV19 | ASSISSGSLNEQF
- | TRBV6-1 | ATHAADSNYGYT
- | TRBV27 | ASSLSTGFEQY
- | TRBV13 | ASSLGTSFNEQF
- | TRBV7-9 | ASSKGGQQQY
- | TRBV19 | ASSIVQGTYEQY
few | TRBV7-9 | ASSSGLKDTGELF
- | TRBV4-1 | ASSQVTGASTDTQY
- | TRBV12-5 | ASGLAWDRREQY
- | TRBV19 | ATTGYAYNEQF
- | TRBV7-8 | ASSLTGRTSTDTQY
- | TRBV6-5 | ASSYTGPYEQY
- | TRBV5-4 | ASVRILPGKTYGYT
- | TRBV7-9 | ASSLAQLELF
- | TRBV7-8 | ASSTRRTGETQY
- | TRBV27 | ASSYRGPQETQY
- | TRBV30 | AWSVASFSYEQY
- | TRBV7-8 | ASSLENQPQH
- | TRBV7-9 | ASSAGRAYEQY
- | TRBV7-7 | ASSFGGRENEQF
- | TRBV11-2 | ASSQPLLKVSYNEQF
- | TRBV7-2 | ASSFGAYEQY
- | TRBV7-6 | ASSLTQEAAYEQY
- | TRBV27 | ASSLSFSAYEQY
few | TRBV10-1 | ASSESAGSTEAF
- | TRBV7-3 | ASSLSVPPYNEQF